This entry lists 22 T cell receptor beta chains sequenced from one sample in a study of Tregs in tolerant kidney transplant recipients. Data came from immunoSEQ multiplex PCR; TCRdb stores just in-frame clones and leaves some out. The data contain some 110,000 clones, around 91% of them singletons. Sequences were obtained from CD4+ T cells from blood. These receptors all come from a human donor in good health.

V gene TRBV5-1 combines with J gene TRBJ1-2; 8 bases match TRBD1. J was trimmed by 6 bases and V by 3 bases; bases with no gene match: 4. This CDR3 region has 13 residues. Germline-derived CDR1 and CDR2 are SGHRS and YFSETQ. The CDR3 loop is CASSYWTGNGYTF. CDR3 nucleotides: TGCGCCAGCAGCTACTGGACAGGGAATGGCTACACCTTC.

The J gene is TRBJ1-5, the V gene TRBV2; D possibly corresponds to TRBD1 (6 bases). CDR3 length: 14 residues. Trimming cost V 4 bases and J 7 bases, with 14 bases left between them. CDR1 is SNHLY, CDR2 FYNNEI, per germline. This CDR3 is CASSGGGRRQPQHF. CDR3 sequence (DNA): TGTGCCAGCAGTGGCGGGGGGCGCCGCCAGCCCCAGCATTTT.

The chain recombines TRBV29-1 with TRBJ2-3; D may be TRBD2 (7 bases). Germline CDR1 SQVTM, CDR2 ANQGSEA. Trimming shortened V by 1 base and J by 0 bases, and 14 bases separated the two germline ends. The CDR3 is 16 amino acids. This CDR3 reads CSVEVGGAASTDTQYF. DNA of the CDR3: TGCAGCGTTGAAGTGGGGGGGGCCGCAAGCACAGATACGCAGTATTTT.

This clone was found once. The chain links TRBV21-1 to TRBJ1-2. TRBV21-1 is a known pseudogene. The CDR3 totals 15 residues. The CDR3 DNA sequence: TGTGCCAGCATACGCCGAACGGGAAATAACTATGGCTACACCTTC. Translated, it gives CASIRRTGNNYGYTF.

The rearrangement links TRBV6-1 to TRBJ2-5, with D tentatively TRBD2 (6 bases). The CDR3 spans 13 residues. Trimming took 2 bases from V and 7 from J, leaving 11 bases between them. Germline CDR1 and CDR2: MNHNS and SASEGT. The CDR3 nucleotides read TGTGCCAGCAGTGAACCGGTGGGGGGGACCCAGTACTTC. As protein: CASSEPVGGTQYF.

The chain uses TRBV27 and TRBJ2-1, with 11 nucleotides matching TRBD2. V was pared by 1 base and J by 4 bases, with 9 bases of the junction left unmatched. CDR1 and CDR2 (germline): MNHEY, SMNVEV (reference sequence). The CDR3 extends over 18 amino acids. Written as DNA, the CDR3 is TGTGCCAGCAGTTTATTGCGGCTAGCGGGAGGCCGATACAATGAGCAGTTCTTC. Encoded protein: CASSLLRLAGGRYNEQFF.

J is TRBJ2-6 and V is TRBV19; D call uncertain. The germline V gene encodes CDR1 LNHDA and CDR2 SQIVND (reference sequence). Trimming shortened V by 4 bases and J by 0 bases, and 13 bases separated the two germline ends. The CDR3 sequence is 17 residues long. The chain's CDR3 is CASSRRMPASGANVLTF. As DNA, the CDR3 is TGTGCCAGTAGTAGGCGAATGCCCGCCTCTGGGGCCAACGTCCTGACTTTC.

The V and J genes are TRBV28 and TRBJ2-7; D remains unclear. The CDR3 contains 12 residues. The germline gives CDR1 MDHEN, CDR2 SYDVKM. Deletions cut 4 bases from V and 7 bases from J, with 11 bases between. This chain's CDR3 is CASSSDAGEQYF. DNA for the CDR3: TGTGCCAGCAGTTCGGACGCCGGGGAGCAGTACTTC.

The chain couples TRBV9 to TRBJ2-3, with unresolved D. Germline lookup yields CDR1 SGDLS and CDR2 YYNGEE. CDR3 length equals 15 residues. Trimming pared 1 base from V and 0 bases from J, leaving 9 bases between. In DNA, the CDR3 is TGTGCCAGCAGCGTACCCGCCAGAAGCACAGATACGCAGTATTTT. Translated, it gives CASSVPARSTDTQYF.

This chain joins TRBV18 and TRBJ1-1; the D gene is possibly TRBD1 (6 bases). V lost 2 bases and J 0 bases, leaving 13 bases between the germline ends. The germline V gene encodes CDR1 KGHSH and CDR2 LQKENI. The CDR3 covers 16 residues. CDR3 in amino acids: CASSPGQQGVNTEAFF. The DNA for the CDR3 is TGTGCCAGCTCACCAGGCCAACAGGGAGTGAACACTGAAGCTTTCTTT.

This chain uses TRBV11-2 with TRBJ1-6; D is unclear. There are 14 residues in the CDR3. Looked up from germline, CDR1 is SGHAT and CDR2 is FQNNGV. V was clipped by 0 bases and J by 7 bases, with 7 bases between them. The CDR3 reads CASSLEGGNSPLHF. The CDR3 bases are TGTGCCAGCAGCTTAGAGGGAGGGAATTCACCCCTCCACTTT.

Only one count was recorded for this clone. The rearrangement joins TRBV27 to TRBJ2-7; maybe TRBD2 (5 bases). This CDR3 comprises 14 residues. Trimming took 6 bases from V and 3 from J, leaving 15 bases between them. Per germline, CDR1 MNHEY and CDR2 SMNVEV (reference sequence). The CDR3 nucleotides read TGTGCCAGCAGGATTACCGGGAACTACTACGAGCAGTACTTC. It specifies CASRITGNYYEQYF.

The chain combines TRBV27 with TRBJ2-1, with a tentative D call TRBD2 (6 bases). The CDR3 is 16 amino acids. Looked up from germline, CDR1 is MNHEY and CDR2 is SMNVEV (reference sequence). The ends were cut back, 6 bases at V and 3 bases at J, with 18 bases in the middle. The CDR3 sequence: CASRAWGDEDYNEQFF. The CDR3 DNA sequence: TGTGCCAGCAGGGCTTGGGGGGACGAGGACTACAATGAGCAGTTCTTC.

V gene TRBV5-1 combines with J gene TRBJ1-1; maybe TRBD1 (5 bases). The V gene lost 0 bases and the J gene lost 4 bases, with 19 bases spanning the gap. The CDR3 is made up of 17 amino acids. Germline-derived CDR1 and CDR2 are SGHRS and YFSETQ. This CDR3 is CASSLVDPSIGTTEAFF. The CDR3 coding sequence is TGCGCCAGCAGCTTGGTAGACCCTTCAATCGGGACCACTGAAGCTTTCTTT. The full variable domain, in which reference TRBV5-1 and TRBJ1-1 provide the parts outside the CDR3, is KAGVTQTPRYLIKTRGQQVTLSCSPISGHRSVSWYQQTPGQGLQFLFEYFSETQRNKGNFPGRFSGRQFSNSRSEMNVSTLELGDSALYLCASSLVDPSIGTTEAFFGQGTRLTVV.

In this sample, this clone turned up once. The J gene is TRBJ2-3, the V gene TRBV10-1; TRBD2 might be the D (5 bases). CDR1 and CDR2 (germline): WNHNN, SYGVQD (reference sequence). There are 13 residues in the CDR3. V was pared by 9 bases and J by 5 bases, with 15 bases between. The CDR3 sequence is CASSPRAGDTQYF. CDR3 nucleotide sequence: TGCGCCAGTTCACCTAGGGCGGGAGATACGCAGTATTTT.

This rearrangement joins TRBV7-9 to TRBJ1-1, with D hard to call. Germline V gene data show CDR1 as SEHNR and CDR2 as FQNEAQ (reference sequence). V gave up 5 bases and J gave up 1 base, with 8 bases separating them. This CDR3 comprises 13 residues. The CDR3 DNA follows: TGTGCCAGCAGCCAACAAGAGAACACTGAAGCTTTCTTT. Translated, it gives CASSQQENTEAFF.

The chain combines TRBV5-6 with TRBJ2-7; possibly TRBD2 for D (6 bases). Trimming took 4 bases from V and 2 from J, leaving 13 bases between them. CDR3 size: 14 residues. The germline CDR1 and CDR2 sequences are SGHDT and YYEEEE. The DNA for the CDR3 is TGTGCCAGCAGCCCTAGAGCGGGCGCCTACGAGCAGTACTTC. Translation: CASSPRAGAYEQYF.

The V and J genes are TRBV6-5 and TRBJ2-7; D gene uncertain. Germline V gene sequence: CDR1 MNHEY, CDR2 SVGAGI. This CDR3 is 14 amino acids long. V was clipped by 5 bases and J by 4 bases, with 15 bases between them. The CDR3 region has the DNA TGTGCCAGCAGTGACCTGGGCAGACCGTACGAGCAGTACTTC. Translated: CASSDLGRPYEQYF.

V is TRBV6-6 and J is TRBJ2-1, with D perhaps matching TRBD1 (6 bases). CDR3 size: 13 residues. Looked up from germline, CDR1 is MNHNY and CDR2 is SVGAGI (reference sequence). V lost 7 bases, J lost 9 bases, and 16 bases lay in between. CDR3 sequence (DNA): TGTGCCAGCACCGATAGGGGGTCGGGTGAGCAGTTCTTC. Its translation is CASTDRGSGEQFF.

The chain links TRBV18 to TRBJ2-2; 11 bases agree with TRBD2. The length of the CDR3 is 17 residues. The junction had 1 base not matched to a gene; V was cut back by 0 bases and J by 1 base. The germline V gene encodes CDR1 KGHSH and CDR2 LQKENI. The CDR3 DNA reads TGTGCCAGCTCACCACCCGGACTAGCGGGGAACACCGGGGAGCTGTTTTTT. Protein product: CASSPPGLAGNTGELFF. The whole variable domain, remainder taken from reference TRBV18 and TRBJ2-2, is NAGVMQNPRHLVRRRGQEARLRCSPMKGHSHVYWYRQLPEEGLKFMVYLQKENIIDESGMPKERFSAEFPKEGPSILRIQQVVRGDSAAYFCASSPPGLAGNTGELFFGEGSRLTVL.

This chain connects TRBV4-1 to TRBJ1-1; D remains ambiguous. The CDR3 covers 15 residues. The germline V gene encodes CDR1 MGHRA and CDR2 YSYEKL. V lost 1 base, J lost 1 base, and 10 bases lay in between. CDR3 amino acids: CASSQGRAENTEAFF. The CDR3 DNA sequence: TGCGCCAGCAGCCAAGGACGGGCAGAGAACACTGAAGCTTTCTTT.

The J gene is TRBJ2-1, the V gene TRBV14; 12 bases are shared with TRBD1. The CDR3 has 18 amino acids. V was clipped by 6 bases and J by 1 base; unmatched bases: 10. Germline loops: CDR1 SGHDN, CDR2 FVKESK. The CDR3 nucleotides read TGTGCCAGCAGGTCCGGGACAGGGGGCACGAAATCCTACAATGAGCAGTTCTTC. This translates into CASRSGTGGTKSYNEQFF. Supplemented by reference TRBV14 and TRBJ2-1, the full variable domain reads EAGVTQFPSHSVIEKGQTVTLRCDPISGHDNLYWYRRVMGKEIKFLLHFVKESKQDESGMPNNRFLAERTGGTYSTLKVQPAELEDSGVYFCASRSGTGGTKSYNEQFFGPGTRLTVL.